This entry lists 9 T cell receptor beta chains sequenced from one sample in a study of vaccination and CD4 T cells after COVID-19. Treatment here: approximately nine-day PBMC culture with coronavirus spike peptide pools or control peptides (ViraFEST assay). For these TCRs, the target antigens are not known. The Oncomine TCR Beta short-read assay sequenced DNA from cultured CD4+ T cells. TCRdb ran MiXCR on the PCR reads and lists one entry per CDR3 protein. The table includes approximately 10,000 distinct CDR3 sequences, roughly 58% detected once. Material: CD4+ T cells from blood, cultured in vitro. Receptors originate from a human donor who had recovered from COVID-19.

This chain uses TRBV21-1 with TRBJ2-2; the table gives TRBD1 as D, unverified against the DNA. TRBV21-1 is a known pseudogene. The length of the CDR3 is 16 residues. CDR3 residues: CASSKELRGHTGELFF. DNA for the CDR3: TGTGCCAGCAGCAAGGAACTCAGGGGACACACCGGGGAGCTGTTTTTT.

DNA for the CDR3: TGTGCCAGCAGCTTAGTACAGGGGTGGGAGCAGTACTTC. Translation: CASSLVQGWEQYF. The chain carries TRBV7-8 and TRBJ2-7; 7 positions agree with TRBD1. CDR1 and CDR2 from the germline V gene are SGHVS and FQNEAQ. CDR3 length equals 13 residues. Unmatched junction bases numbered 4, after V lost 1 base and J lost 7 bases.

The chain employs TRBV2 and TRBJ1-6; the match to TRBD1 covers 7 bases. CDR1 SNHLY and CDR2 FYNNEI come from the germline V gene. This CDR3 region has 14 residues. V gave up 6 bases and J gave up 10 bases; unmatched junction bases: 9. The CDR3 here is CASRDYRGASPLHF. The CDR3 nucleotides are TGTGCCAGCAGGGACTACAGGGGTGCCTCACCCCTCCACTTT.

A few counts support this clonotype. V usage is TRBV9 and J usage is TRBJ1-5; D unresolved. Germline loops: CDR1 SGDLS, CDR2 YYNGEE. The CDR3 has 15 amino acids. Deletions cut 0 bases from V and 0 bases from J, with 7 bases between. The DNA for the CDR3 is TGTGCCAGCAGCGTAGACCCGGGTAGCAATCAGCCCCAGCATTTT. Amino acid sequence: CASSVDPGSNQPQHF. The variable domain in full, completed from reference TRBV9 and TRBJ1-5, reads DSGVTQTPKHLITATGQRVTLRCSPRSGDLSVYWYQQSLDQGLQFLIQYYNGEERAKGNILERFSAQQFPDLHSELNLSSLELGDSALYFCASSVDPGSNQPQHFGDGTRLSIL.

Here the CDR3 reads CASSPRTTGELFF. The CDR3 nucleotides are TGTGCCAGCAGCCCTAGGACCACCGGGGAGCTGTTTTTT. The rearrangement uses TRBV7-3 and TRBJ2-2; D uncertain. V was pared by 5 bases and J by 4 bases, with 8 bases between. CDR1 and CDR2 (germline): SGHTA, FQGTGA. This CDR3 spans 13 amino acids. Looking up the rest from reference TRBV7-3 and TRBJ2-2 gives the full variable domain: GAGVSQTPSNKVTEKGKYVELRCDPISGHTALYWYRQSLGQGPEFLIYFQGTGAADDSGLPNDRFFAVRPEGSVSTLKIQRTERGDSAVYLCASSPRTTGELFFGEGSRLTVL.

The gene calls are TRBV19 and TRBJ2-1; 14 bases fit TRBD2. Per the germline V gene, CDR1 is LNHDA and CDR2 is SQIVND (reference sequence). V trimming: 6 bases; J trimming: 9 bases; junction bases outside the gene matches: 19. The CDR3 consists of 19 residues. The CDR3 region has the DNA TGTGCCAGTAGCTCTTTTGGGACTAGCGGGAGAAAGGTTATGCGTGAGCAGTTCTTC. Amino acids: CASSSFGTSGRKVMREQFF. The full variable domain, with the rest looked up from reference TRBV19 and TRBJ2-1, is DGGITQSPKYLFRKEGQNVTLSCEQNLNHDAMYWYRQDPGQGLRLIYYSQIVNDFQKGDIAEGYSVSREKKESFPLTVTSAQKNPTAFYLCASSSFGTSGRKVMREQFFGPGTRLTVL.

In its sample, this clonotype ranks as large. This chain joins TRBV21-1 and TRBJ1-2; TRBD1 is taken as the D call from the table, unchecked against the DNA. TRBV21-1 is assigned pseudogene status. CDR3 length: 18 residues. In nucleotides, the CDR3 is TGTGCCAGCAGCAAAGTAAGGGGGGCGAATATTCGTAACTATGGCTACACCTTC. Its translation is CASSKVRGANIRNYGYTF.

This clonotype was observed once. V and J are TRBV7-9 and TRBJ2-2; 10 bases are shared with TRBD2. Trimming took 3 bases from V and 3 from J; bases not matched to a gene: 4. Germline V gene data show CDR1 as SEHNR and CDR2 as FQNEAQ (reference sequence). There are 16 residues in the CDR3. CDR3 sequence: CASSFLAGGHTGELFF. The CDR3, as DNA: TGTGCCAGCAGCTTTTTAGCGGGAGGACACACCGGGGAGCTGTTTTTT.

This chain connects TRBV2 to TRBJ1-5, with a possible D match to TRBD1 (6 bases). Germline CDR1 SNHLY, CDR2 FYNNEI. Deletions cut 4 bases from V and 3 bases from J, with 10 bases between. This CDR3 has 14 residues. As DNA, the CDR3 is TGTGCCAGCAGTGGTCACAGGGACAATCAGCCCCAGCATTTT. The encoded protein is CASSGHRDNQPQHF.